This T cell receptor beta chain came from a study of cytotoxic CD8 clonotypes in ibrutinib-treated CLL. Study information: Outcomes included around 24 partial and 2 complete responses; after median around 5.5 years, 14 stayed remitted and some twelve progressed. Samples had a mean of approximately 260,000 productive templates and about 93,000 productive rearrangements. Overall study findings and caveats: Public clonotypes occurred uncommonly; on treatment, they contracted or remained stable. Ibrutinib response saw clonality rise, and progression saw it return toward baseline.

CDR3 length: 15 amino acids. CDR1 is SGHTA, CDR2 FQGNSA, per germline. V was pared by 4 bases and J by 4 bases, with 8 bases of the junction left unmatched. Method: immunoSEQ multiplex PCR; TCRdb's copy keeps in-frame clones and lacks some. The sample includes roughly 49,000 clones, approximately 82% of them seen just once. Turning to this clone: Its target is unknown.

The starting material was PBMCs, obtained after 24 months of ibrutinib treatment. The chain joins TRBV7-2 to TRBJ2-5; 8 nucleotides agree with TRBD2. This clonotype originated in a human donor with chronic lymphocytic leukemia. The CDR3 protein is CASSSRGLVLETQYF. The CDR3 coding sequence is TGTGCCAGCAGCTCGCGGGGACTAGTCTTAGAGACCCAGTACTTC.